The 31 T cell receptor beta chains presented below share a single source sample, sequenced in a study of T-cell reconstitution after alpha-beta-depleted transplantation in children. The authors prepared the TCRbeta library with unique molecular identifiers. TCRdb used MiXCR to reprocess the PCR reads, holding one entry per CDR3 protein. The sample records roughly 400,000 distinct CDR3 sequences, approximately 42% being singletons. This specimen was PBMCs, taken before TCRalphabeta/CD19-depleted stem cell transplant. The receptors were sampled from a girl aged 2-10 years with aplastic anemia, due to receive a stem cell transplant.

The chain joins TRBV3-1 to TRBJ2-1; the D is unclear. V gave up 3 bases and J gave up 8 bases, with 11 bases separating them. The CDR3 is 13 amino acids. CDR1 and CDR2 from the germline V gene are LGHDT and YNNKEL (reference sequence). The CDR3 sequence: CASSHLWAHEQFF. The CDR3 bases are TGTGCCAGCAGCCATCTCTGGGCCCATGAGCAGTTCTTC.

This clonotype has at least ten counts. The rearrangement links TRBV3-1 to TRBJ2-1; unclear D gene. The CDR3 contains 16 residues. Trimming pared 1 base from V and 5 bases from J, leaving 15 bases between. The germline CDR1 and CDR2 sequences are LGHDT and YNNKEL (reference sequence). The DNA of the CDR3 is TGTGCCAGCAGCCAAGCCTTTACTAACACCAACAATGAGCAGTTCTTC. Protein: CASSQAFTNTNNEQFF.

The chain combines TRBV27 with TRBJ2-7; unclear D gene. The germline V gene encodes CDR1 MNHEY and CDR2 SMNVEV (reference sequence). V lost 0 bases and J 3 bases, leaving 9 bases between the germline ends. The CDR3 is 14 residues long. The CDR3, as DNA: TGTGCCAGCAGTTTATCGCCCGAAATCTACGAGCAGTACTTC. It translates to CASSLSPEIYEQYF.

CDR3 in DNA: TGCAGTGCCCATAGCGGGAGCGGAAACACCGGGGAGCTGTTTTTT. As protein: CSAHSGSGNTGELFF. The chain combines TRBV20-1 with TRBJ2-2, with TRBD2 matching over 9 bases. Germline lookup yields CDR1 DFQATT and CDR2 SNEGSKA (reference sequence). The CDR3 contains 15 residues. V was clipped by 6 bases and J by 2 bases; unmatched bases: 7.

This clonotype was counted only a few times. V and J are TRBV12-3 or TRBV12-4 and TRBJ1-3; D remains ambiguous. The V end lost 3 bases, the J end lost 0 bases, and 9 bases lay between the germline ends. The CDR3 spans 15 residues. CDR3 in DNA: TGTGCCAGCAGTTTTTGGGCGGACTCTGGAAACACCATATATTTT. Protein product: CASSFWADSGNTIYF.

The chain has TRBV29-1 and TRBJ1-3; D is ambiguous. This CDR3 has 12 residues. Trimming stripped 1 base from V and 7 bases from J, with 8 bases between. From germline, CDR1 is SQVTM and CDR2 ANQGSEA. CDR3 protein: CSVEGSGNTIYF. CDR3 DNA sequence: TGCAGCGTTGAAGGTTCGGGGAACACCATATATTTT.

This chain joins TRBV5-1 and TRBJ2-2; 7 nucleotides match TRBD2. This CDR3 has 15 residues. With 1 base clipped from V and 6 bases from J, the junction kept 6 bases outside the gene matches. Looked up from germline, CDR1 is SGHRS and CDR2 is YFSETQ. CDR3 nucleotide sequence: TGCGCCAGCAGCTTGCCTAGCGGTGAGGCCGGGGAGCTGTTTTTT. Residues: CASSLPSGEAGELFF.

There are a few counts of this clonotype. In nucleotides, the CDR3 is TGTGCCAGCAGCCCCGGGACAGGGGTTTTAGGTGAGCAGTTCTTC. As protein: CASSPGTGVLGEQFF. The V gene is TRBV6-5, the J gene TRBJ2-1, with 10 bases matching TRBD1. The V gene end was trimmed by 6 bases and the J gene end by 9 bases; junction bases not matched to a gene: 11. Germline loops: CDR1 MNHEY, CDR2 SVGAGI. The CDR3 has 15 amino acids.

The V call is TRBV20-1, the J call TRBJ1-6, with D tentatively TRBD1 (5 bases). With 5 bases removed from V and 2 bases from J, the gap between germline ends came to 7 bases. The CDR3 is 13 amino acids. Germline V gene lookup returns CDR1 DFQATT and CDR2 SNEGSKA (reference sequence). The CDR3 DNA reads TGCAGTGCTGGGGGTCCCTATAATTCACCCCTCCACTTT. Translation gives CSAGGPYNSPLHF.

This chain uses TRBV12-3 or TRBV12-4 with TRBJ1-1; the match to TRBD1 covers 7 bases. V was clipped by 5 bases and J by 1 base; unmatched bases: 7. This CDR3 region has 15 residues. This CDR3 is CASSPGQDQNTEAFF. The DNA of the CDR3 is TGTGCCAGCAGTCCCGGACAGGACCAGAACACTGAAGCTTTCTTT.

This clonotype was recorded a few times. The chain couples TRBV18 to TRBJ2-1; TRBD2 matches at 10 bases. The V and J ends lost 3 bases and 7 bases, in that order; junction bases with no gene match: 12. Germline V gene data show CDR1 as KGHSH and CDR2 as LQKENI. The CDR3 is 17 residues long. The CDR3 protein is CASSPGASGRVVNEQFF. CDR3 sequence (DNA): TGTGCCAGCTCACCCGGCGCTAGCGGGAGAGTTGTGAATGAGCAGTTCTTC.

The chain is built from TRBV15 and TRBJ2-1, with 8 nucleotides matching TRBD1. CDR3 length: 14 amino acids. The V segment lost 3 bases and the J segment 12 bases; nucleotides outside the gene matches: 10. Germline lookup yields CDR1 LNHNV and CDR2 YYDKDF (reference sequence). The CDR3 DNA sequence: TGTGCCACCAGCAGGGGACAGGTCCCCGAAGTGCAGTTCTTC. Amino acid sequence: CATSRGQVPEVQFF.

The chain uses TRBV5-1 and TRBJ2-3, with D possibly being TRBD1 or TRBD2 (6 bases each). CDR1 SGHRS and CDR2 YFSETQ come from the germline V gene. V was cut by 6 bases and J by 5 bases, with 16 bases left in between. This CDR3 is 14 amino acids long. CDR3 nucleotides: TGCGCCAGCATGTCGGGGGCCCGAGGAGATACGCAGTATTTT. Protein: CASMSGARGDTQYF.

This clonotype was counted between two and nine times. The rearrangement joins TRBV5-5 to TRBJ2-3; weak D call: TRBD2 (6 bases). This CDR3 is 13 amino acids long. V gave up 6 bases and J gave up 3 bases, with 11 bases separating them. CDR1 is SGHKS and CDR2 is YYEKEE in the germline V gene (reference sequence). The DNA for the CDR3 is TGTGCCAGCACCAAGGGGAGGACAGATACGCAGTATTTT. It specifies CASTKGRTDTQYF. Full variable domain (remainder filled in from reference TRBV5-5 and TRBJ2-3): DAGVTQSPTHLIKTRGQQVTLRCSPISGHKSVSWYQQVLGQGPQFIFQYYEKEERGRGNFPDRFSARQFPNYSSELNVNALLLGDSALYLCASTKGRTDTQYFGPGTRLTVL.

Worth noting for this clonotype: This likely stems from a read error, as it lies one base from a far larger clone. V gene TRBV12-3 or TRBV12-4 combines with J gene TRBJ1-1; no reliable D call. V was clipped by 7 bases and J by 1 base, with 7 bases between them. CDR3 length equals 12 residues. The CDR3 DNA follows: TGTGCCAGCATTCCAGGGAACACTGAAGCTTTCTTT. Protein product: CASIPGNTEAFF.

Only a few counts were recorded for this clonotype. CDR3 in DNA: TGTGCCATCAGTGAGCGGGACAGACCCTACAATGAGCAGTTCTTC. Translation gives CAISERDRPYNEQFF. The rearrangement uses TRBV10-3 and TRBJ2-1; TRBD1 aligns across 7 bases. Germline assignment: CDR1 ENHRY and CDR2 SYGVKD. V dropped 2 bases and J dropped 2; count of bases not matched to a gene: 3. This CDR3 has 15 residues.

With regard to this clonotype: This sequence may be a read error, since a much larger clone differs from it by one base. The chain employs TRBV11-2 and TRBJ1-2; D not resolved. CDR3 length: 16 residues. CDR1 is SGHAT, CDR2 FQNNGV, per germline. The CDR3 nucleotides read TGTGCCAGCAGCTCCATCCCTGGGGAAACTAACTATGGCTACAGCTTC. This translates into CASSSIPGETNYGYSF. The full variable domain, with the rest looked up from reference TRBV11-2 and TRBJ1-2, is EAGVAQSPRYKIIEKRQSVAFWCNPISGHATLYWYQQILGQGPKLLIQFQNNGVVDDSQLPKDRFSAERLKGVDSTLKIQPAKLEDSAVYLCASSSIPGETNYGYSFGSGTRLTVV.

J is TRBJ2-7 and V is TRBV15; 7 bases fit TRBD2. Germline values: CDR1 LNHNV, CDR2 YYDKDF (reference sequence). The length of the CDR3 is 17 residues. V gave up 0 bases and J gave up 2 bases; unmatched junction bases: 10. CDR3 sequence (DNA): TGTGCCACCAGCAGAGACTATCCGAGGGAGGGTACCTACGAGCAGTACTTC. It translates to CATSRDYPREGTYEQYF.

This clonotype showed up many times. The chain has TRBV11-2 and TRBJ1-2, with 8 positions matching TRBD1. CDR3 length: 15 residues. CDR1 and CDR2 from the germline V gene are SGHAT and FQNNGV. J lost 6 bases, V lost 1 base, and 7 bases had no gene match. The CDR3 region is CASSLAGLDRDGYTF. The DNA of the CDR3 is TGTGCCAGCAGCTTAGCCGGACTGGACAGGGATGGCTACACCTTC.

The chain combines TRBV5-1 with TRBJ2-7, with D perhaps TRBD1 (6 bases). Germline-derived CDR1 and CDR2 are SGHRS and YFSETQ. The length of the CDR3 is 14 residues. V was clipped by 3 bases and J by 2 bases, with 12 bases between them. CDR3 amino acids: CASSYWQGTYEQYF. The CDR3 bases are TGCGCCAGCAGCTATTGGCAGGGGACCTACGAGCAGTACTTC.

The chain employs TRBV18 and TRBJ2-7; D unclear. V lost 4 bases and J 2 bases, leaving 9 bases between the germline ends. Per the germline V gene, CDR1 is KGHSH and CDR2 is LQKENI. The CDR3 runs to 13 residues. CDR3 sequence: CASSLTKTYEQYF. The CDR3 DNA sequence: TGTGCCAGCTCACTCACGAAAACCTACGAGCAGTACTTC.

This clonotype was counted ten times or more. This chain joins TRBV4-2 and TRBJ2-1; D is ambiguous. CDR3 length: 12 residues. Trimming shortened V by 3 bases and J by 9 bases, and 9 bases separated the two germline ends. The V gene's germline CDR1 is LGHNA and CDR2 YNFKEQ. DNA of the CDR3: TGTGCCAGCAGCCAGGAGAATACTGAGCAGTTCTTC. Translating it yields CASSQENTEQFF.

This clonotype was seen more than once but under ten times. The chain uses TRBV7-9 and TRBJ2-7, with a possible D match to TRBD2 (6 bases). This CDR3 spans 12 amino acids. The ends were cut back, 8 bases at V and 2 bases at J, with 10 bases in the middle. Germline CDR1 SEHNR, CDR2 FQNEAQ (reference sequence). CDR3 sequence reads: CASGRRAYEQYF. The CDR3 region has the DNA TGTGCCAGCGGGCGGAGGGCCTACGAGCAGTACTTC.

The chain links TRBV10-3 to TRBJ2-1, with 13 bases identical to TRBD2. V gave up 0 bases and J gave up 3 bases; unmatched junction bases: 2. The V gene's germline CDR1 is ENHRY and CDR2 SYGVKD. This CDR3 region has 17 residues. The CDR3 DNA reads as TGTGCCATCAGTGAGTCCGGGACTAGCGGGAACTACAATGAGCAGTTCTTC. As protein: CAISESGTSGNYNEQFF.

This chain uses TRBV20-1 with TRBJ2-6; D unclear. V was clipped by 7 bases and J by 0 bases, with 7 bases between them. Germline-derived CDR1 and CDR2 are DFQATT and SNEGSKA (reference sequence). The length of the CDR3 is 13 residues. CDR3 nucleotide sequence: TGCAGTGGAGTTGTCTCTGGGGCCAACGTCCTGACTTTC. Translation: CSGVVSGANVLTF.

To note about this clonotype: A read error may produce the germline difference seen at one junction end. The rearrangement joins TRBV12-3 or TRBV12-4 to TRBJ2-2; unclear D gene. This CDR3 has 17 residues. CDR3: CASSLYGPLRNTRELFF. Written as DNA, the CDR3 is TGTGCCAGCAGTTTATACGGGCCCCTCCGGAACACCAGGGAGCTGTTTTTT.

Many counts were recorded for this clonotype. This rearrangement joins TRBV5-1 to TRBJ1-2; 7 nucleotides agree with TRBD1. The CDR3 has 14 amino acids. The V gene's germline CDR1 is SGHRS and CDR2 YFSETQ. V was pared by 2 bases and J by 6 bases, with 7 bases of the junction left unmatched. DNA for the CDR3: TGCGCCAGCAGCTTTGGACAGGAAGGGAATGGCTACACCTTC. It codes for CASSFGQEGNGYTF. Filled out from reference TRBV5-1 and TRBJ1-2, the complete variable domain reads KAGVTQTPRYLIKTRGQQVTLSCSPISGHRSVSWYQQTPGQGLQFLFEYFSETQRNKGNFPGRFSGRQFSNSRSEMNVSTLELGDSALYLCASSFGQEGNGYTFGSGTRLTVV.

The rearrangement uses TRBV29-1 and TRBJ2-7; tentatively, D is TRBD1 (5 bases). Germline V gene sequence: CDR1 SQVTM, CDR2 ANQGSEA. The length of the CDR3 is 13 residues. The ends were cut back, 5 bases at V and 3 bases at J, with 14 bases in the middle. CDR3 in amino acids: CSVTGRTNYEQYF. In DNA form, the CDR3 reads TGCAGCGTTACAGGTAGAACGAACTACGAGCAGTACTTC.

J is TRBJ1-1 and V is TRBV29-1, with D perhaps TRBD1 (5 bases). V was shortened by 0 bases and J by 7 bases, with 15 bases between the two germline ends. In germline, CDR1 is SQVTM, CDR2 ANQGSEA. The CDR3 has 14 residues. CDR3 residues: CSVEDLYRRGEAFF. As DNA, the CDR3 is TGCAGCGTTGAAGATTTGTACAGAAGGGGTGAAGCTTTCTTT.

V gene TRBV10-3 combines with J gene TRBJ2-7; D assignment may be TRBD1 or TRBD2 (5 bases each). Germline V gene lookup returns CDR1 ENHRY and CDR2 SYGVKD. The CDR3 sequence is 14 residues long. V was pared by 3 bases and J by 3 bases, with 12 bases between. CDR3 region: CAISESEGIYEQYF. CDR3 coding DNA: TGTGCCATCAGTGAATCCGAGGGGATCTACGAGCAGTACTTC.

The chain joins TRBV20-1 to TRBJ2-1; 7 bases map to TRBD2. With V trimmed by 3 bases and J by 5 bases, 4 bases remained unmatched. Germline CDR1 reads DFQATT; CDR2 reads SNEGSKA (reference sequence). The CDR3 has 13 amino acids. This CDR3 reads CSARREGHNEQFF. The CDR3 bases are TGCAGTGCTAGGAGGGAGGGGCACAATGAGCAGTTCTTC.